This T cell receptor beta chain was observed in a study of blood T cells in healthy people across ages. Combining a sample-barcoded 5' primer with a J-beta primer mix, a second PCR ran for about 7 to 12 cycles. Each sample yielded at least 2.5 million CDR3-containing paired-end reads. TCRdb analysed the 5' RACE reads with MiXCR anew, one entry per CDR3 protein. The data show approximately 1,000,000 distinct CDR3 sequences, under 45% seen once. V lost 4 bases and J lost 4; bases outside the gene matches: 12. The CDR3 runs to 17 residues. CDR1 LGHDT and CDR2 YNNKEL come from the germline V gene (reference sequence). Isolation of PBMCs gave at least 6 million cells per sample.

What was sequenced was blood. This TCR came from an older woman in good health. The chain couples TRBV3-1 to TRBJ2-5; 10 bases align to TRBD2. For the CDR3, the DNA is TGTGCCAGCAGCCCGAGGACTAGCGGAGGTTTAAGAGAGACCCAGTACTTC. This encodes CASSPRTSGGLRETQYF.